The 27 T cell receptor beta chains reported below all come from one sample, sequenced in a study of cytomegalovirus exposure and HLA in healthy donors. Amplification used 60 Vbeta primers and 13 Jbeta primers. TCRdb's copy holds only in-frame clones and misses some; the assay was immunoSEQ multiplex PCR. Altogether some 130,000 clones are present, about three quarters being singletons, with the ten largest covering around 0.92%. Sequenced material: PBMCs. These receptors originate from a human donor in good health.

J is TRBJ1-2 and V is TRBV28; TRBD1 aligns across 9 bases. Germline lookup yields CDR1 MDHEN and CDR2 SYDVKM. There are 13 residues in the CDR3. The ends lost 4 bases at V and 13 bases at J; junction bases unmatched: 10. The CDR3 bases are TGTGCCAGCAGTTACCCGAGGGGACAGGGTGCCACCTTC. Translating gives CASSYPRGQGATF.

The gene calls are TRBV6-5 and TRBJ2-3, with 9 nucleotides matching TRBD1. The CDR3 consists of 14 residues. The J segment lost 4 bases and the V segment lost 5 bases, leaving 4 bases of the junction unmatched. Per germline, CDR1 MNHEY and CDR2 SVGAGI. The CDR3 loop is CASSNRGRPDTQYF. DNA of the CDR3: TGTGCCAGCAGTAACAGGGGGCGTCCAGATACGCAGTATTTT.

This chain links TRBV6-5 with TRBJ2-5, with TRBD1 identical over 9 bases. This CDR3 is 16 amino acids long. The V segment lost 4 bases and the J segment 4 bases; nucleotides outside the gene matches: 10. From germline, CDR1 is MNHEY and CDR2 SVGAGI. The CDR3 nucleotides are TGTGCCAGCAGTTCCCCTCGGTCGGACAGGGGAGAGACCCAGTACTTC. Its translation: CASSSPRSDRGETQYF.

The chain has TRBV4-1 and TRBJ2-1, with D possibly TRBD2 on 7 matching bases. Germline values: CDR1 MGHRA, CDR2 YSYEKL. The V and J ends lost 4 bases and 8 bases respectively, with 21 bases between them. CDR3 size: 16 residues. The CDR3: CASSPRGGGAYDEQFF. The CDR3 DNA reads TGCGCCAGCAGCCCCCGGGGAGGGGGGGCTTATGATGAGCAGTTCTTC.

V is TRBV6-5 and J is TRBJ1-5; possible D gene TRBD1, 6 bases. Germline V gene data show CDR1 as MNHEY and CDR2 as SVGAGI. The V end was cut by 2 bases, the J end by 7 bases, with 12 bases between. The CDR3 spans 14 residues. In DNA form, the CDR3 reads TGTGCCAGCAGTTACACAGGGTTCGGCCAGCCCCAGCATTTT. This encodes CASSYTGFGQPQHF.

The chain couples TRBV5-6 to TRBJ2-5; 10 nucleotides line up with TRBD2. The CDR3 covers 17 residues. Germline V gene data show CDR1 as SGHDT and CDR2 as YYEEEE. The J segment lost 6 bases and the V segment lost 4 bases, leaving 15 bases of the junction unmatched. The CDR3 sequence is CASSPPARVAGGKTQYF. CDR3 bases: TGTGCCAGCAGCCCCCCAGCAAGGGTAGCGGGGGGTAAGACCCAGTACTTC.

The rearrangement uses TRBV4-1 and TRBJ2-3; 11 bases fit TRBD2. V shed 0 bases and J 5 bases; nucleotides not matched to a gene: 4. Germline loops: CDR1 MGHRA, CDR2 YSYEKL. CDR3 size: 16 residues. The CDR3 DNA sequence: TGCGCCAGCAGCCAAGATCGAACTAGCGGGGGAGATACGCAGTATTTT. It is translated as CASSQDRTSGGDTQYF.

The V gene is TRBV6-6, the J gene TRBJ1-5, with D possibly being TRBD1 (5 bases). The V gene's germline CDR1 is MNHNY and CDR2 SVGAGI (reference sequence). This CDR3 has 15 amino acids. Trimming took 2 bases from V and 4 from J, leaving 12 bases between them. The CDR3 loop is CASSYTQGDNQPQHF. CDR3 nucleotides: TGTGCCAGCAGTTACACCCAGGGCGATAATCAGCCCCAGCATTTT.

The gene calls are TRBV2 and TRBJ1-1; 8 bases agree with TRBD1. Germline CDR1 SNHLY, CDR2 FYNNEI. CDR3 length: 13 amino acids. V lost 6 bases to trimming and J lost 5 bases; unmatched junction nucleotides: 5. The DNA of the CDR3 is TGTGCCAGCAGAGGGGGACAGGATACTGAAGCTTTCTTT. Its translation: CASRGGQDTEAFF.

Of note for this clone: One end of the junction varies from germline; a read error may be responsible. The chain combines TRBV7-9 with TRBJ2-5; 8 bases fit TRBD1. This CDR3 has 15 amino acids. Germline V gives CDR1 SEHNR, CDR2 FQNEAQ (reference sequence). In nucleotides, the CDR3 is TGTTCCAGCAGCTTAGATGACAGGGGCCGTCGAGAGCAGTACTTC. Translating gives CSSSLDDRGRREQYF. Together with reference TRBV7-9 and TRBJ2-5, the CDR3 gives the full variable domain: DTGVSQNPRHKITKRGQNVTFRCDPISEHNRLYWYRQTLGQGPEFLTYFQNEAQLEKSRLLSDRFSAERPKGSFSTLEIQRTEQGDSAMYLCSSSLDDRGRREQYFGPGTRLLVL.

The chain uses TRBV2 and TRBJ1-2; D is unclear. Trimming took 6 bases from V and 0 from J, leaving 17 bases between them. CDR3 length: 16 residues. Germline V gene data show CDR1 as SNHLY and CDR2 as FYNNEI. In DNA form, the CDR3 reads TGTGCCAGCAGAGTGAGAGGCCAGGAGGCTAACTATGGCTACACCTTC. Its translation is CASRVRGQEANYGYTF.

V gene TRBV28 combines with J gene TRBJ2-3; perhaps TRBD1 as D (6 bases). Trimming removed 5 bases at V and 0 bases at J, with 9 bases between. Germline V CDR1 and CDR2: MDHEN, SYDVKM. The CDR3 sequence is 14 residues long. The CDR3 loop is CASSLQGSTDTQYF. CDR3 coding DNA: TGTGCCAGCAGTCTCCAGGGGAGCACAGATACGCAGTATTTT.

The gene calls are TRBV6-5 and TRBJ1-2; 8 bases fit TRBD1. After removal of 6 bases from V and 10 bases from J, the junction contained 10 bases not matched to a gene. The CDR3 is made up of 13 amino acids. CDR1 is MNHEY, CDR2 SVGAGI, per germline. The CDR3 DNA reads TGTGCCAGCAGGGGGACAGGCCTCACGGACTACACCTTC. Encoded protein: CASRGTGLTDYTF.

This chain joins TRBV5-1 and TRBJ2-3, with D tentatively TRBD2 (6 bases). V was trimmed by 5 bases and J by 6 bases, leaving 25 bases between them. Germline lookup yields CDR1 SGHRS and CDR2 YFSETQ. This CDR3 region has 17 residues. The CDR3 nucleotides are TGCGCCAGCAGGGAGGGATGGGATAGCGGTGCCAGGGATACGCAGTATTTT. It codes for CASREGWDSGARDTQYF.

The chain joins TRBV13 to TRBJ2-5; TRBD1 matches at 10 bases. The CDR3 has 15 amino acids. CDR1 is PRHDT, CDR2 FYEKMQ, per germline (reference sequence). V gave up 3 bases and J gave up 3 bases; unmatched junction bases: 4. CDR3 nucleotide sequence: TGTGCCAGCAGCTTTAGAGGGACAGGGGAAGAGACCCAGTACTTC. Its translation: CASSFRGTGEETQYF.

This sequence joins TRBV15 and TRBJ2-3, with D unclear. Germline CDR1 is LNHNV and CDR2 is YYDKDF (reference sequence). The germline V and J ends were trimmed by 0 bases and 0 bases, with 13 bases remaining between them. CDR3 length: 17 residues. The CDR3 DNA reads TGTGCCACCAGCAGAGATCATCCCGCAACTAGCACAGATACGCAGTATTTT. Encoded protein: CATSRDHPATSTDTQYF.

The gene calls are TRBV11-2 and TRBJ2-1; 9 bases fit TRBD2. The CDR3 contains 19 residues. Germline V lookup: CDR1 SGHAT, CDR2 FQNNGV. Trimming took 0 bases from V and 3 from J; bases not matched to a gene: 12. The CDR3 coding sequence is TGTGCCAGCAGCTTAGATGGTCTAGCGGGGACCACTCACTACAATGAGCAGTTCTTC. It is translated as CASSLDGLAGTTHYNEQFF.

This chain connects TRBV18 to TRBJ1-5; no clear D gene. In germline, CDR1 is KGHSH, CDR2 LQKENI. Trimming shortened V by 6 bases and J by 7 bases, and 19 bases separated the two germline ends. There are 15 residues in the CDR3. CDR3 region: CASSATAPRSQPQHF. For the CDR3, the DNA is TGTGCCAGCTCCGCAACCGCCCCTCGGAGCCAGCCCCAGCATTTT.

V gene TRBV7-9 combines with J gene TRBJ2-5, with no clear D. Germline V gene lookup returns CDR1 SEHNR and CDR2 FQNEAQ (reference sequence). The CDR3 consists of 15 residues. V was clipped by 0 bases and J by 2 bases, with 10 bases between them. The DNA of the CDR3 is TGTGCCAGCAGCTTAGCGGTAGTACCGCAAGAGACCCAGTACTTC. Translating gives CASSLAVVPQETQYF.

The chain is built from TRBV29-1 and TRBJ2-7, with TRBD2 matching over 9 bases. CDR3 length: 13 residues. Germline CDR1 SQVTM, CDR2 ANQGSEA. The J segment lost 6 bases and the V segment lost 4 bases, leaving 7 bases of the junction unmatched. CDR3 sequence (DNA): TGCAGCGTTGTGGCGGGGGGGCCGCGCGAGCAGTACTTC. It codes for CSVVAGGPREQYF.

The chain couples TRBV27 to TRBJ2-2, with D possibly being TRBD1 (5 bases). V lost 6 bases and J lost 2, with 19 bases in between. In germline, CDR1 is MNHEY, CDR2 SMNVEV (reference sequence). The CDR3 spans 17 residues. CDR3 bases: TGTGCCAGCAGACCAATTCAGGGCCAATACAACACCGGGGAGCTGTTTTTT. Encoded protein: CASRPIQGQYNTGELFF.

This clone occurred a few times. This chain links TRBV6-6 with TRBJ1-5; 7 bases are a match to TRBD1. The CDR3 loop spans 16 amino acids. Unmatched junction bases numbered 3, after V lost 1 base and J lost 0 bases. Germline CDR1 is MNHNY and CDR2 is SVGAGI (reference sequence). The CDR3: CASSYWAGGSNQPQHF. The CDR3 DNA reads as TGTGCCAGCAGTTACTGGGCAGGGGGTAGCAATCAGCCCCAGCATTTT.

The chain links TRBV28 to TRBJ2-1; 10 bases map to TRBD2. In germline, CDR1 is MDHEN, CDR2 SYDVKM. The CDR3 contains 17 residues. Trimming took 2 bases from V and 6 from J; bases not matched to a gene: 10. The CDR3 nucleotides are TGTGCCAGCAGTTTAGTTATGGAGCGGGGGGGACGCAATGAGCAGTTCTTC. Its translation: CASSLVMERGGRNEQFF.

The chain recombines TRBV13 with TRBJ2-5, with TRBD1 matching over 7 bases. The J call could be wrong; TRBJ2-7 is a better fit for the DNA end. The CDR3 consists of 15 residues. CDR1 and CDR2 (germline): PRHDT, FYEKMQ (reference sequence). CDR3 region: CASSSDRVGQYEQYF. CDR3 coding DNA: TGTGCCAGCAGCTCAGACAGGGTTGGACAGTACGAGCAGTACTTC.

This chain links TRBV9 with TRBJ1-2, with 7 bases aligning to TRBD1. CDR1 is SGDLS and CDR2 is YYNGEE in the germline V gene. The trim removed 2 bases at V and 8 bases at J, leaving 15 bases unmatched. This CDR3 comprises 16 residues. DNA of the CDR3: TGTGCCAGCAGCGTTTTCCCCCGACAGGGAACGGTGGGCTACACCTTC. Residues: CASSVFPRQGTVGYTF.

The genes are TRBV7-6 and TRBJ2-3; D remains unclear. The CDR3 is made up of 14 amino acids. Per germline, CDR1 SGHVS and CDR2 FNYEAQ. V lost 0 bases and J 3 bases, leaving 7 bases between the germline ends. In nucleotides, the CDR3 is TGTGCCAGCAGCTTAGCGGGCCTAACAGATACGCAGTATTTT. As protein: CASSLAGLTDTQYF.

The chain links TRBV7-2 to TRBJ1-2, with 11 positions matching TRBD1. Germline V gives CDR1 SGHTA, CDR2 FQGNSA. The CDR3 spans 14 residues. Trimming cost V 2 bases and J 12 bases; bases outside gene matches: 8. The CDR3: CASSLRGQGVIDTF. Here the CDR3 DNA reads TGTGCCAGCAGCTTAAGGGGACAGGGGGTTATCGACACCTTC.